The 26 T cell receptor beta chains given below trace back to one sample, sequenced in a study of regulatory T cells in long-lasting Graves disease. Arm-PCR of CDR3 regions and iRepertoire HTBI primers were the basis on which TCR beta libraries were built. TCRdb re-analysed the multiplex PCR reads in MiXCR, keeping a single row per CDR3 protein. The table records 520,000 or so distinct CDR3 sequences, 12% of them present only once. The time point is: newly diagnosed GD, antithyroid drugs for less than 3 months. RNA extracted from PBMCs served as the sequencing template. This sample was shared with a second study, whose subject was T cells in Graves' hyperthyroidism and ophthalmopathy.

The sequences come from peripheral blood mononuclear cells (PBMCs), collected at new diagnosis, from a patient treated with antithyroid drugs. These receptors originate from a woman in her twenties or thirties with Graves disease.

This clonotype was seen ten or more times. The chain links TRBV7-2 to TRBJ2-2; 13 bases align to TRBD2. With V trimmed by 5 bases and J by 4 bases, 7 bases remained unmatched. The CDR3 runs 17 residues. Germline loops: CDR1 SGHTA, CDR2 FQGNSA. In DNA, the CDR3 is TGTGCCAGCAGCCCCGAGGGACTAGCGGGATCCACCGGGGAGCTGTTTTTT. It specifies CASSPEGLAGSTGELFF.

This clonotype was seen ten or more times. V gene TRBV5-1 combines with J gene TRBJ2-1; the D gene is possibly TRBD1 (5 bases). The CDR3 extends over 16 amino acids. V was cut by 0 bases and J by 0 bases, with 10 bases left in between. Germline values: CDR1 SGHRS, CDR2 YFSETQ. The CDR3 DNA reads as TGCGCCAGCAGCTTGGCAGGGTCGAGCTCCTACAATGAGCAGTTCTTC. This translates into CASSLAGSSSYNEQFF. The whole variable domain, remainder taken from reference TRBV5-1 and TRBJ2-1, is KAGVTQTPRYLIKTRGQQVTLSCSPISGHRSVSWYQQTPGQGLQFLFEYFSETQRNKGNFPGRFSGRQFSNSRSEMNVSTLELGDSALYLCASSLAGSSSYNEQFFGPGTRLTVL.

In its sample, this clonotype was seen many times. V and J are TRBV27 and TRBJ2-5; tentatively, D is TRBD1 or TRBD2 (5 bases each). V was pared by 4 bases and J by 5 bases, with 14 bases between. Germline V lookup: CDR1 MNHEY, CDR2 SMNVEV (reference sequence). The CDR3 covers 14 residues. The CDR3 DNA reads as TGTGCCAGCAGTTCCGGGGCTGGGTGGGAGACCCAGTACTTC. As protein: CASSSGAGWETQYF.

At least ten counts were recorded for this clonotype. The chain's CDR3 is CASSYEDTIQETQYF. In DNA form, the CDR3 reads TGTGCCAGCAGTTACGAGGACACGATCCAAGAGACCCAGTACTTC. J is TRBJ2-5 and V is TRBV6-9; tentative D call: TRBD1 (5 bases). The CDR3 spans 15 residues. The germline gives CDR1 MNHGY, CDR2 SVAAGI. Between the trimmed V and J ends, which lost 3 bases and 1 base, there was a span of 12 bases.

There are many counts of this clonotype. The chain is built from TRBV7-3 and TRBJ2-7; possibly TRBD1 for D (5 bases). Germline CDR1 is SGHTA and CDR2 is FQGTGA. V lost 4 bases and J lost 6, with 13 bases in between. The CDR3 runs 13 residues. The CDR3: CASSSQWGGEQYF. CDR3 DNA sequence: TGTGCCAGCAGCTCCCAGTGGGGCGGCGAGCAGTACTTC. Filled out from reference TRBV7-3 and TRBJ2-7, the complete variable domain reads GAGVSQTPSNKVTEKGKYVELRCDPISGHTALYWYRQSLGQGPEFLIYFQGTGAADDSGLPNDRFFAVRPEGSVSTLKIQRTERGDSAVYLCASSSQWGGEQYFGPGTRLTVT.

Concerning this clonotype: This likely traces to a read error, being one base from a far larger clone. The V and J genes are TRBV7-2 and TRBJ2-1; 7 bases map to TRBD2. The trim removed 5 bases at V and 10 bases at J, leaving 11 bases unmatched. The CDR3 length is 14 residues. Germline V gene lookup returns CDR1 SGHTA and CDR2 FQGNSA. This CDR3 is CASSATSASYEQFF. CDR3 coding DNA: TGTGCCAGCAGCGCTACTAGCGCGAGCTACGAGCAGTTCTTC. Full variable domain (rest looked up from reference TRBV7-2 and TRBJ2-1): GAGVSQSPSNKVTEKGKDVELRCDPISGHTALYWYRQSLGQGLEFLIYFQGNSAPDKSGLPSDRFSAERTGGSVSTLTIQRTQQEDSAVYLCASSATSASYEQFFGPGTRLTVL.

This clonotype was picked up a small number of times. V is TRBV7-9 and J is TRBJ1-4; perhaps TRBD1 as D (6 bases). CDR1 SEHNR and CDR2 FQNEAQ come from the germline V gene (reference sequence). The CDR3 has 16 amino acids. Trimming pared 1 base from V and 0 bases from J, leaving 9 bases between. Here the CDR3 DNA reads TGTGCCAGCAGCTTAGGGACAGCCGCAACTAATGAAAAACTGTTTTTT. Protein product: CASSLGTAATNEKLFF.

The chain is built from TRBV7-9 and TRBJ1-1; TRBD1 agrees at 7 bases. Trimming cost V 5 bases and J 3 bases; bases outside gene matches: 6. Germline V gives CDR1 SEHNR, CDR2 FQNEAQ (reference sequence). This CDR3 contains 14 residues. The CDR3 is CASSIRDSYTEAFF. The CDR3 DNA follows: TGTGCCAGCAGCATCCGGGACAGTTACACTGAAGCTTTCTTT.

This clonotype was picked up a small number of times. This chain links TRBV7-2 with TRBJ2-3; the D gene is possibly TRBD2 (6 bases). CDR1 is SGHTA and CDR2 is FQGNSA in the germline V gene. The V gene lost 4 bases and the J gene lost 2 bases, with 10 bases spanning the gap. The CDR3 is 14 residues long. As DNA, the CDR3 is TGTGCCAGCAGCTCGACTAGTTTCACAGATACGCAGTATTTT. It translates to CASSSTSFTDTQYF.

The sample holds many counts of this clonotype. The chain recombines TRBV30 with TRBJ2-3; unclear D gene. V dropped 2 bases and J dropped 6 bases, with 15 bases sitting between them. Looked up from germline, CDR1 is GTSNPN and CDR2 is SVGIG (reference sequence). The CDR3 is 14 amino acids. DNA for the CDR3: TGTGCCTGGAGTCCCCATAGTTCGATGGATACGCAGTATTTT. It specifies CAWSPHSSMDTQYF.

Comment on this clonotype: With a much larger clone just one base away, this may be a read error. V and J are TRBV18 and TRBJ2-7, with D perhaps TRBD1 or TRBD2 (5 bases each). This CDR3 spans 15 amino acids. Germline CDR1 and CDR2: KGHSH and LQKENI. The CDR3 nucleotides are TGTGCCGGCTCACCAGGGACGGGGAGCTCCTACGAGCAGTACTTC. It codes for CAGSPGTGSSYEQYF.

This clonotype occurred a few times. V and J are TRBV19 and TRBJ1-2; 10 nucleotides agree with TRBD1. This CDR3 spans 15 amino acids. Trimming at V came to 5 bases and at J to 6 bases, leaving 9 bases not matched to a gene. CDR1 and CDR2 (germline): LNHDA, SQIVND (reference sequence). CDR3 amino acids: CASSPWDRGSDGYTF. CDR3 bases: TGTGCCAGTAGTCCCTGGGACAGGGGATCTGATGGCTACACCTTC.

This clonotype has at least ten counts. The chain links TRBV20-1 to TRBJ1-5; D is possibly TRBD1 (6 bases). CDR3 length: 16 amino acids. V was cut by 3 bases and J by 2 bases, with 17 bases left in between. Germline V gene data show CDR1 as DFQATT and CDR2 as SNEGSKA (reference sequence). This chain's CDR3 is CSASVQGWVGNQPQHF. The CDR3 nucleotides are TGCAGTGCTAGTGTACAGGGATGGGTGGGCAATCAGCCCCAGCATTTT.

This chain joins TRBV19 and TRBJ2-1; D gene uncertain. The germline V gene has CDR1 LNHDA and CDR2 SQIVND (reference sequence). CDR3 length equals 13 residues. The V end lost 5 bases, the J end lost 10 bases, and 15 bases lay between the germline ends. The CDR3 DNA reads TGTGCCAGTAGTTACACGGACCGTTTGGAGCAGTTCTTC. Translated: CASSYTDRLEQFF.

The CDR3 spells CASSIEGDTEAFF. CDR3 sequence (DNA): TGTGCCAGTAGTATAGAAGGGGACACTGAAGCTTTCTTT. The chain combines TRBV19 with TRBJ1-1, with D maybe TRBD1 (5 bases). Trimming shortened V by 0 bases and J by 3 bases, and 5 bases separated the two germline ends. Germline CDR1 and CDR2: LNHDA and SQIVND (reference sequence). CDR3 length: 13 amino acids.

This clonotype was seen a handful of times. V usage is TRBV29-1 and J usage is TRBJ1-2; 10 bases agree with TRBD1. This CDR3 is 14 amino acids long. With V trimmed by 4 bases and J by 6 bases, 8 bases remained unmatched. Germline values: CDR1 SQVTM, CDR2 ANQGSEA. Here the CDR3 DNA reads TGCAGCGTTGGGGGGACAGGGGCCCCCGATGGCTACACCTTC. Its translation: CSVGGTGAPDGYTF.

This clonotype has a count of ten or more. This chain joins TRBV11-2 and TRBJ1-4; D possibly corresponds to TRBD1 (6 bases). This CDR3 is built from 15 residues. CDR1 is SGHAT and CDR2 is FQNNGV in the germline V gene. V gave up 0 bases and J gave up 7 bases, with 12 bases separating them. CDR3 nucleotides: TGTGCCAGCAGCTTAGAGCGGGGGGCGCGTGAAAAACTGTTTTTT. Amino acid sequence: CASSLERGAREKLFF. Using reference TRBV11-2 and TRBJ1-4 for the parts outside the CDR3, the full variable domain is EAGVAQSPRYKIIEKRQSVAFWCNPISGHATLYWYQQILGQGPKLLIQFQNNGVVDDSQLPKDRFSAERLKGVDSTLKIQPAKLEDSAVYLCASSLERGAREKLFFGSGTQLSVL.

This clonotype was seen ten or more times. This chain connects TRBV4-3 to TRBJ2-1; the D is unclear. CDR1 and CDR2 (germline): LGHNA, YSLEER. The ends were cut back, 3 bases at V and 5 bases at J, with 8 bases in the middle. The CDR3 is 13 amino acids. CDR3 residues: CASSHGSDNEQFF. The CDR3 coding sequence is TGCGCCAGCAGCCACGGGTCGGACAATGAGCAGTTCTTC.

This clonotype has ten or more counts. This chain uses TRBV28 with TRBJ2-1, with TRBD2 identical over 7 bases. This CDR3 is 18 amino acids long. The germline CDR1 and CDR2 sequences are MDHEN and SYDVKM. V shed 3 bases, J shed 5 bases, and the junction held 16 bases outside the gene matches. The CDR3 nucleotides read TGTGCCAGCAGTTTTGGGGTATTCAAGCGGGATGTCAACAATGAGCAGTTCTTC. Encoded protein: CASSFGVFKRDVNNEQFF.

This clonotype was counted at least ten times. The chain has TRBV10-3 and TRBJ1-2, with 8 nucleotides matching TRBD1. V lost 0 bases, J lost 4 bases, and 1 base stayed unmatched. The CDR3 covers 14 residues. Germline CDR1 reads ENHRY; CDR2 reads SYGVKD. The CDR3 is CAISESGQGYGYTF. The DNA for the CDR3 is TGTGCCATCAGTGAGTCAGGACAGGGCTATGGCTACACCTTC.

The sample holds many counts of this clonotype. The rearrangement uses TRBV18 and TRBJ2-2, with no clear D. Germline loops: CDR1 KGHSH, CDR2 LQKENI. The germline V and J ends were trimmed by 0 bases and 6 bases, with 11 bases remaining between them. The CDR3 spans 15 residues. The CDR3 is CASSPPSRMAGELFF. The CDR3 DNA is TGTGCCAGCTCACCACCGTCGCGAATGGCCGGGGAGCTGTTTTTT.

This clonotype showed up just a few times. Relative to the germline gene, one junction end is altered; a read error may explain this. The J gene is TRBJ1-2, the V gene TRBV7-9; unclear D gene. The V gene's germline CDR1 is SEHNR and CDR2 FQNEAQ (reference sequence). The CDR3 runs 13 residues. CDR3 sequence: CASSLSEIYGHTF. DNA of the CDR3: TGTGCCAGCAGCTTATCCGAGATCTATGGCCACACCTTC.

This clonotype was detected many times. The chain recombines TRBV20-1 with TRBJ2-7, with 11 nucleotides matching TRBD2. Trimming at V came to 5 bases and at J to 4 bases, leaving 4 bases not matched to a gene. This CDR3 is 13 amino acids long. The germline CDR1 and CDR2 sequences are DFQATT and SNEGSKA (reference sequence). The CDR3 bases are TGCAGTGCTCTAAGGACTAGCGGGTACGAGCAGTACTTC. Translation gives CSALRTSGYEQYF.

This clonotype has a count of ten or more. The chain joins TRBV20-1 to TRBJ1-1, with D uncertain. This CDR3 has 14 amino acids. Germline loops: CDR1 DFQATT, CDR2 SNEGSKA (reference sequence). V lost 6 bases and J lost 0, with 14 bases in between. DNA of the CDR3: TGCAGTGCCGCCGCCGGGTCAATGAACACTGAAGCTTTCTTT. Amino acids: CSAAAGSMNTEAFF.

At least ten counts were recorded for this clonotype. The J gene is TRBJ2-3, the V gene TRBV11-2; D possibly matches TRBD1 or TRBD2 (5 bases each). The germline V and J ends were trimmed by 5 bases and 3 bases, with 12 bases remaining between them. Germline-derived CDR1 and CDR2 are SGHAT and FQNNGV. CDR3 size: 14 residues. The CDR3 DNA reads TGTGCCAGCAGCCCGCCAGGGAGAACAGATACGCAGTATTTT. This sequence encodes CASSPPGRTDTQYF.

This clonotype was seen ten or more times. V usage is TRBV6-2 or TRBV6-3 and J usage is TRBJ1-3; D unclear. CDR3 length equals 13 residues. Germline loops: CDR1 MNHEY, CDR2 SVGEGT. The V end lost 5 bases, the J end lost 5 bases, and 10 bases lay between the germline ends. CDR3 in DNA: TGTGCCAGCAGTCCGTCCGGCCGAAACACCATATATTTT. Translating gives CASSPSGRNTIYF.